This TCR beta chain was retrieved from a study of blood T cell repertoires in COVID-19. Trimming removed 2 bases at V and 9 bases at J, with 19 bases between. CDR1 is KGHDR and CDR2 is SFDVKD in the germline V gene. The CDR3 length is 16 residues. Here immunoSEQ multiplex PCR was the method, and the copy in TCRdb shows in-frame clones only, minus some. There are around 370,000 clones in the sample; around 87% occur only once, and nearly 6.5% lies in the top ten. The chain couples TRBV24-1 to TRBJ1-5, with TRBD1 as a possible D gene (6 bases). The sequence was collected from a woman between 50 and 59 years old with COVID-19, enrolled during active disease. Sequencing was carried out using peripheral blood. CDR3 in amino acids: CATSDSPTTGLRPQHF. In DNA form, the CDR3 reads TGTGCCACCAGTGATTCACCTACCACAGGGTTGAGGCCCCAGCATTTT.